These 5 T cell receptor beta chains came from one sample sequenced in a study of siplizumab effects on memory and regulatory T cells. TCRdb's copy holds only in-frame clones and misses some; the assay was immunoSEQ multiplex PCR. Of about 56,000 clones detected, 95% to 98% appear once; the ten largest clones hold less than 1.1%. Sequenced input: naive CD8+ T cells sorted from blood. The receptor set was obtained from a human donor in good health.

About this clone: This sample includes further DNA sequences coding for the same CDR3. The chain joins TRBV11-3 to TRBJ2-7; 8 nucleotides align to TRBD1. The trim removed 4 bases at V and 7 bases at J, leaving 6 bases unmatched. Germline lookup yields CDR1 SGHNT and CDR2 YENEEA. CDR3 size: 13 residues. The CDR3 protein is CASSSDRAAEQYF. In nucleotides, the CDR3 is TGTGCCAGCAGCTCGGACAGGGCGGCGGAGCAGTACTTC.

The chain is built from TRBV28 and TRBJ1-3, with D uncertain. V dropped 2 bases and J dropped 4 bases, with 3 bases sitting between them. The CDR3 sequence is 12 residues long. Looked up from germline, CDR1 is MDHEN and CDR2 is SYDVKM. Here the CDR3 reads CASSLQGNTIYF. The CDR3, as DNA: TGTGCCAGCAGTTTACAGGGAAACACCATATATTTT.

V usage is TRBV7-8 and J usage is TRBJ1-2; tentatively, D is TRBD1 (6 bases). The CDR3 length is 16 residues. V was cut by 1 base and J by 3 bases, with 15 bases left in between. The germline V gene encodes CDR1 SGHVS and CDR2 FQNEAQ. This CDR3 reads CASSLVITGRDYGYTF. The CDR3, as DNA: TGTGCCAGCAGCTTAGTAATCACAGGGAGAGACTATGGCTACACCTTC.

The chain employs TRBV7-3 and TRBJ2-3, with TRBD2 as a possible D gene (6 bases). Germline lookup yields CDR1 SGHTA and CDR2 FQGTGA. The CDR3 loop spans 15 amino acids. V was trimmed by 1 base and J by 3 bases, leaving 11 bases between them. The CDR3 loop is CASSLIGAGTDTQYF. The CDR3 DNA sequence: TGTGCCAGCAGCTTAATTGGCGCGGGAACAGATACGCAGTATTTT.

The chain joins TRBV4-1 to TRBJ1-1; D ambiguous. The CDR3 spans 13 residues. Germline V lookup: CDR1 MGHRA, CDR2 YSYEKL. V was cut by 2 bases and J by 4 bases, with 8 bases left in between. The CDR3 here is CASSQKGPTEAFF. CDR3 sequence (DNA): TGCGCCAGCAGCCAAAAGGGTCCCACTGAAGCTTTCTTT.